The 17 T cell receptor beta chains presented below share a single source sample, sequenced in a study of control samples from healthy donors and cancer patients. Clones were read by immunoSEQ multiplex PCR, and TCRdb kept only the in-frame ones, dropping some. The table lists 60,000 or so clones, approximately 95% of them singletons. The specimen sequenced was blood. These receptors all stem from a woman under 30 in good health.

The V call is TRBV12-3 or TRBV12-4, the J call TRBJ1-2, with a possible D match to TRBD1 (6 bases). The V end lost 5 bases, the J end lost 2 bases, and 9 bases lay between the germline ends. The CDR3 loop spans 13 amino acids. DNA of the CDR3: TGTGCCAGCAGTGGGGACAAAAACTATGGCTACACCTTC. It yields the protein CASSGDKNYGYTF.

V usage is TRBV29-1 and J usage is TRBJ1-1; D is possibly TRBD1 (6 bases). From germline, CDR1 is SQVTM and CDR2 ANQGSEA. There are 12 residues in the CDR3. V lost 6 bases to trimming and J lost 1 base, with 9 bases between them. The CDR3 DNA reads TGCAGCGTGATACAGGGGAACACTGAAGCTTTCTTT. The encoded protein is CSVIQGNTEAFF.

The CDR3 region has the DNA TGTGCCACCTCGAGCGGGGGGCCCTACGAGCAGTACTTC. This encodes CATSSGGPYEQYF. The chain couples TRBV25-1 to TRBJ2-7, with 9 bases fitting TRBD2. CDR1 is MGHDK, CDR2 SYGVNS, per germline. CDR3 length equals 13 residues. The V segment lost 10 bases and the J segment 2 bases; nucleotides outside the gene matches: 6.

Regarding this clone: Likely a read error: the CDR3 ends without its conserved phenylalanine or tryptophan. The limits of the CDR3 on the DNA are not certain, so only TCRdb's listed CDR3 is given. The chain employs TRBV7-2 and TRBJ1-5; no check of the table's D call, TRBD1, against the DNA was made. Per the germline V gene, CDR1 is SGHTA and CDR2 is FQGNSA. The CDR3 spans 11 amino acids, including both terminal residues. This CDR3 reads CASRDPRPRHV.

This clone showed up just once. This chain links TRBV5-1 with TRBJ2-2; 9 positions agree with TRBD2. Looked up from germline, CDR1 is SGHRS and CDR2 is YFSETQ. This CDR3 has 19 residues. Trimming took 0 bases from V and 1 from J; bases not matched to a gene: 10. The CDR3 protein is CASSLEAAGGVKNTGELFF. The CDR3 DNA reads TGCGCCAGCAGCTTGGAGGCAGCGGGGGGCGTGAAGAACACCGGGGAGCTGTTTTTT.

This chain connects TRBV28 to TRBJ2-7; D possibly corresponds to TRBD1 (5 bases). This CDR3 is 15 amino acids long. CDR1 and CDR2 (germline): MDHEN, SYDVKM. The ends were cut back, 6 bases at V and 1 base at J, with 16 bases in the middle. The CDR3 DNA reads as TGTGCCAGCAGATCCGGACGGACAACGTCCTACGAGCAGTACTTC. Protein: CASRSGRTTSYEQYF.

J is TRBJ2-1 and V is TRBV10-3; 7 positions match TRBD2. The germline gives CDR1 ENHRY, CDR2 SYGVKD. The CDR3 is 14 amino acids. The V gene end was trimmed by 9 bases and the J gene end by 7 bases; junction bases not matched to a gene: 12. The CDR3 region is CAIKPNTGGNEQFF. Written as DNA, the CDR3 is TGTGCCATTAAGCCCAATACCGGGGGGAATGAGCAGTTCTTC.

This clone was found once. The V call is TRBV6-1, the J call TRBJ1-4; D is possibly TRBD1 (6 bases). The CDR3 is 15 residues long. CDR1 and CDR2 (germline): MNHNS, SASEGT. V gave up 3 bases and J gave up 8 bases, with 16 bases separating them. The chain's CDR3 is CASSEEAVGGEKLFF. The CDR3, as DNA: TGTGCCAGCAGTGAGGAGGCCGTTGGGGGCGAAAAACTGTTTTTT.

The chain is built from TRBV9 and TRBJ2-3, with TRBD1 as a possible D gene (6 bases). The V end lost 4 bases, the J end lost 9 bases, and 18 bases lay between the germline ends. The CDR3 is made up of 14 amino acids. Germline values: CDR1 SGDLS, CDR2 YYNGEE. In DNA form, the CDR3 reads TGTGCCAGCAGCTCCTTAGGGGGTAAAGGAACGCAGTATTTT. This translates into CASSSLGGKGTQYF.

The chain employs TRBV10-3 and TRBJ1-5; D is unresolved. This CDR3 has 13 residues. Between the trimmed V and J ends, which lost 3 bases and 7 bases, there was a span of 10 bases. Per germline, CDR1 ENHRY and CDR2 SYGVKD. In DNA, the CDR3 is TGTGCCATCAGTGAAGGTTTAGGGCAGCCCCAGCATTTT. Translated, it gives CAISEGLGQPQHF.

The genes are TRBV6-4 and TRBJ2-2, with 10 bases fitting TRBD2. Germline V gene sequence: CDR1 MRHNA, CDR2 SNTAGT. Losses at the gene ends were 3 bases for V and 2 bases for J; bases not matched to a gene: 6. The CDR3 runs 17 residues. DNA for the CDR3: TGTGCCAGCAGTGAGGCTAGCGGGGGCCCAAACACCGGGGAGCTGTTTTTT. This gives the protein CASSEASGGPNTGELFF.

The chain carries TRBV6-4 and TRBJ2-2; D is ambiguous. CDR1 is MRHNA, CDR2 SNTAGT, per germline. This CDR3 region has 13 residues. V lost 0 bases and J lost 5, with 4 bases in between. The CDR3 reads CASSDSSTGELFF. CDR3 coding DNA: TGTGCCAGCAGTGACTCGTCGACCGGGGAGCTGTTTTTT.

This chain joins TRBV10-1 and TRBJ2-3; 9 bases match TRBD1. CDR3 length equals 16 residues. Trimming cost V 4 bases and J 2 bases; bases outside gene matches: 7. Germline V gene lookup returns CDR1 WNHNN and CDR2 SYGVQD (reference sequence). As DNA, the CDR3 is TGCGCCAGCAGTGCGGGGACAGGGAACCCCACAGATACGCAGTATTTT. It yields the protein CASSAGTGNPTDTQYF.

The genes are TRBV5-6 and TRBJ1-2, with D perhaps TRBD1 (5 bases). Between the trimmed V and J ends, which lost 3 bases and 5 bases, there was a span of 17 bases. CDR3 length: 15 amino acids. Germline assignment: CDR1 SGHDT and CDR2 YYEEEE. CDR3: CASSSLRGAWYGYTF. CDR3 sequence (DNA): TGTGCCAGCAGCTCGCTGAGGGGCGCCTGGTATGGCTACACCTTC.

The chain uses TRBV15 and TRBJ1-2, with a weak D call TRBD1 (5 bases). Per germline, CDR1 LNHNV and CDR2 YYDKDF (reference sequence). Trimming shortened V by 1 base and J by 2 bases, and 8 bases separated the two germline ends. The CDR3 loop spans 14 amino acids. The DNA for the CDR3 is TGTGCCACCAGCAGAGGGACATCCAACTATGGCTACACCTTC. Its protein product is CATSRGTSNYGYTF.

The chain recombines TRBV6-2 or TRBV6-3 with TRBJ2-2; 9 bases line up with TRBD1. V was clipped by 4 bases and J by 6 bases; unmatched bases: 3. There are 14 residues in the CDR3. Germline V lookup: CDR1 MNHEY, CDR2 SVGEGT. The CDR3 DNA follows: TGTGCCAGCAGTTCCGGGACAGGGTCCGGGGAGCTGTTTTTT. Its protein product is CASSSGTGSGELFF.

The CDR3 DNA sequence: TGTGCCAGCAGCTTCGACCGGGGGTCCTACAATGAGCAGTTCTTC. This sequence encodes CASSFDRGSYNEQFF. J is TRBJ2-1 and V is TRBV11-3; the D gene is possibly TRBD2 (6 bases). Deletions cut 3 bases from V and 1 base from J, with 10 bases between. Looked up from germline, CDR1 is SGHNT and CDR2 is YENEEA. The CDR3 has 15 amino acids.